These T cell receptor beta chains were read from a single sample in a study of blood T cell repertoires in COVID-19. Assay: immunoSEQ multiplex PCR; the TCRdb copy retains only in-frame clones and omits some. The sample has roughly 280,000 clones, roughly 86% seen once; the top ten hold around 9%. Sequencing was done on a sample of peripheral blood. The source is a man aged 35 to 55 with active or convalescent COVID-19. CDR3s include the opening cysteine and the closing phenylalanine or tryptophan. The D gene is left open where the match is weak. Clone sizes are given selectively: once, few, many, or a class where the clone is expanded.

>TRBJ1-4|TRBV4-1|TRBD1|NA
CASSRDPGQGAPTNEKLFF
TGCGCCAGCAGCCGAGATCCGGGACAGGGAGCCCCAACTAATGAAAAACTGTTTTTT
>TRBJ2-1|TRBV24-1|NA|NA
CATSDFEQGGIGEQFF
TGTGCCACCAGTGATTTCGAACAGGGTGGGATAGGGGAGCAGTTCTTC
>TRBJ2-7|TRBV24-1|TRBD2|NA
CATSDATSGRGEQYF
TGTGCCACCAGTGATGCGACTAGCGGGAGGGGCGAGCAGTACTTC
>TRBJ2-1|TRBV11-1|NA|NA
CASTSPDGGLYNEQFF
TGTGCCAGCACCTCTCCCGACGGGGGACTTTACAATGAGCAGTTCTTC
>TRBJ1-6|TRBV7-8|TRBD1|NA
CASSFSGTGGSPLHF
TGTGCCAGCAGCTTCTCCGGGACAGGAGGTTCACCCCTCCACTTT
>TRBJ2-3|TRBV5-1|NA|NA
CASSLAADGTDTQYF
TGCGCCAGCAGCTTGGCCGCCGACGGGACAGATACGCAGTATTTT
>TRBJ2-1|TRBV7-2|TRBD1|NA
CASSFPPGQGDYEQFF
TGTGCCAGCAGCTTCCCTCCGGGACAGGGTGATTATGAGCAGTTCTTC
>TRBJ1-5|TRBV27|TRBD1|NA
CASSGQGSQPQHF
TGTGCCAGCAGTGGACAGGGTAGTCAGCCCCAGCATTTT
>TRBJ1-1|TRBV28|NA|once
CASSLLDTRTEAFF
TGTGCCAGCAGTTTATTGGACACCCGCACTGAAGCTTTCTTT
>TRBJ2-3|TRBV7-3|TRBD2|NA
CASSLNPNWRGVTDTQYF
TGTGCCAGCAGCTTAAATCCCAACTGGCGGGGGGTCACAGATACGCAGTATTTT
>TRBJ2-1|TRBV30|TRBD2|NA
CAWALAGGNNEQFF
TGTGCCTGGGCGCTAGCGGGAGGTAACAATGAGCAGTTCTTC
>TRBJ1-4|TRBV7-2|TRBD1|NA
CASSADHRGNEKLFF
TGTGCCAGCAGCGCAGACCACAGGGGAAATGAAAAACTGTTTTTT
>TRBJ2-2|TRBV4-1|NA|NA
CASSHAMHRNTGELFF
TGCGCCAGCAGCCACGCCATGCACAGGAACACCGGGGAGCTGTTTTTT
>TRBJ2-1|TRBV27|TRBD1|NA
CASSPLRTGVKNEQFF
TGTGCCAGCAGCCCACTGAGAACAGGGGTTAAGAATGAGCAGTTCTTC
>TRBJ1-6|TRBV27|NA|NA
CASGEYNSPLHF
TGTGCCAGTGGGGAGTATAATTCACCCCTCCACTTT
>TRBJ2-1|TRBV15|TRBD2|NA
CATSRGGTSGRGHYNEQFF
TGTGCCACCAGCAGAGGGGGGACTAGCGGGAGGGGTCACTACAATGAGCAGTTCTTC
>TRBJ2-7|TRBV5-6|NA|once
CASSFRRAASYEQYF
TGTGCCAGCAGCTTTCGGCGGGCAGCTTCCTACGAGCAGTACTTC
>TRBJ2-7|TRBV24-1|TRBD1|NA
CATSDPGQGAEEQYF
TGTGCCACCAGTGATCCGGGACAGGGGGCGGAAGAGCAGTACTTC
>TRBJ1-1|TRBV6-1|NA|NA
CASSEAGGSEAFF
TGTGCCAGCAGTGAAGCTGGGGGCTCAGAAGCTTTCTTT
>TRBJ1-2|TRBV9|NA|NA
CASSVEEEELVYGYTF
TGTGCCAGCAGCGTAGAGGAAGAGGAGCTCGTCTATGGCTACACCTTC
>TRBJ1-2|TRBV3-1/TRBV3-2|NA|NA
CASSQDREYHYGYTF
TGTGCCAGCAGCCAAGACCGGGAGTACCATTATGGCTACACCTTC
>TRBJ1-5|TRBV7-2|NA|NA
CASSFSDSNQPQHF
TGTGCCAGCAGCTTTAGTGATAGCAATCAGCCCCAGCATTTT
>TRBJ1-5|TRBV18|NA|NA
CASSPRGADYDNQPQHF
TGTGCCAGCTCACCTCGGGGAGCAGATTACGACAATCAGCCCCAGCATTTT
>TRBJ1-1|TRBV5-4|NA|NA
CASSFDRNTEAFF
TGTGCCAGCAGCTTCGACAGGAACACTGAAGCTTTCTTT
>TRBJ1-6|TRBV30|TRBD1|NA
CAWGTGSSYNSPLHF
TGTGCCTGGGGGACAGGGAGCTCCTATAATTCACCCCTCCACTTT
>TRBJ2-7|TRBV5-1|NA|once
CASRGLQGSEQYF
TGCGCCAGCAGGGGTCTGCAGGGTTCCGAGCAGTACTTC
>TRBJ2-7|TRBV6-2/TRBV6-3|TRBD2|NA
CASSKPASGHLYEQYF
TGTGCCAGCAGTAAACCGGCTAGCGGGCACCTCTACGAGCAGTACTTC
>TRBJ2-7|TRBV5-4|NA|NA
CASSFTSGSYEQYF
TGTGCCAGCAGCTTCACAAGTGGGAGCTACGAGCAGTACTTC
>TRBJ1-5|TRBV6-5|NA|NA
CASSYSGRNQPQHF
TGTGCCAGCAGTTACTCGGGGAGAAATCAGCCCCAGCATTTT
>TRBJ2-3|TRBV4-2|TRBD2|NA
CASSQAGTSGRDTQYF
TGTGCCAGCAGCCAGGCCGGGACTAGCGGGAGGGATACGCAGTATTTT
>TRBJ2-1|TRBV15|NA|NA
CATSFPPRNTLRTLNEQFF
TGTGCCACCAGCTTTCCCCCTCGCAACACCTTACGAACCTTGAATGAGCAGTTCTTC
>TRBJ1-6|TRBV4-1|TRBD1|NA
CASSPGFGQARSPLHF
TGCGCCAGCAGCCCTGGGTTTGGACAGGCTCGATCACCCCTCCACTTT
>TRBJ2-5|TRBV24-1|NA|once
CATSGPDRSYQETQYF
TGTGCCACCAGTGGTCCCGACAGGTCGTACCAAGAGACCCAGTACTTC
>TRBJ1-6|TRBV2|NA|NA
CASRAQGGGSPLHF
TGTGCCAGCAGAGCTCAGGGAGGGGGTTCACCCCTCCACTTT
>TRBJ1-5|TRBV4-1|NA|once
CASSQGGGQPQHF
TGCGCCAGCAGCCAAGGGGGGGGCCAGCCCCAGCATTTT
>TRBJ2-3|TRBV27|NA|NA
CASSHIADFSTDTQYF
TGTGCCAGCAGTCACATAGCGGACTTTAGCACAGATACGCAGTATTTT
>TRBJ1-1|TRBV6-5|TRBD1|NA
CASRGTAEEAFF
TGTGCCAGCCGGGGGACAGCCGAGGAAGCTTTCTTT
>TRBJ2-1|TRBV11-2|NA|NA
CASSFATNNEQFF
TGTGCCAGCAGCTTTGCTACGAACAATGAGCAGTTCTTC
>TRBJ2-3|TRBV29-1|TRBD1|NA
CSVPLGTGGTDTQYF
TGCAGCGTTCCCCTAGGGACAGGGGGTACAGATACGCAGTATTTT
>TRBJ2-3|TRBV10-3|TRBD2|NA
CAISEKGRGTSSDTQYF
TGTGCCATCAGTGAGAAGGGTAGGGGGACTAGCTCAGATACGCAGTATTTT
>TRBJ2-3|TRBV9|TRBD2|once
CASSVVAGGRTDTQYF
TGTGCCAGCAGCGTAGTGGCGGGGGGGCGGACAGATACGCAGTATTTT
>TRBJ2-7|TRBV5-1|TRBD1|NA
CASSSSGQGSEQYF
TGCGCCAGCAGCTCGTCGGGACAGGGGTCCGAGCAGTACTTC
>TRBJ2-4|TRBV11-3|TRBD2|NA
CASSAGGLAENIQYF
TGTGCCAGCAGCGCCGGCGGCCTAGCGGAAAACATTCAGTACTTC
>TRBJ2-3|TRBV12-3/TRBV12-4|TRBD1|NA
CASSYTQGLTQYF
TGTGCCAGCAGTTACACACAGGGGTTGACGCAGTATTTT
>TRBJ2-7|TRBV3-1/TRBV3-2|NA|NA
CASSPQLTGFSEQYF
TGTGCCAGCAGCCCCCAACTAACAGGGTTCAGCGAGCAGTACTTC
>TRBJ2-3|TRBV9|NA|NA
CASSPWGGGTDTQYF
TGTGCCAGCAGCCCCTGGGGCGGGGGCACAGATACGCAGTATTTT
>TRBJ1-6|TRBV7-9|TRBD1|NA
CASSDGQAFGSPLHF
TGTGCCAGCAGCGACGGACAGGCTTTCGGTTCACCCCTCCACTTT
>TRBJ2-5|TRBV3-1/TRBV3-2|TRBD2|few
CASSQGGEETQYF
TGTGCCAGCAGCCAGGGGGGGGAAGAGACCCAGTACTTC
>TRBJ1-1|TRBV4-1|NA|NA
CASSHPGTNRGEAFF
TGCGCCAGCAGCCACCCCGGGACAAACCGGGGTGAAGCTTTCTTT
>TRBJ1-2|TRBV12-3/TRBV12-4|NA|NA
CASRRGQSYGYTF
TGTGCCAGCAGACGCGGACAGTCCTATGGCTACACCTTC
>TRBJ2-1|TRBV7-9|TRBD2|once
CASSLDGLAGVDEQFF
TGTGCCAGCAGCTTAGATGGACTAGCGGGAGTTGATGAGCAGTTCTTC
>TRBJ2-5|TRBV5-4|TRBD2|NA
CASSSGTRGETQYF
TGTGCCAGCAGCTCAGGGACTAGGGGTGAGACCCAGTACTTC
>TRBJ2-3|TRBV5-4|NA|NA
CASSDSRRIGDTQYF
TGTGCCAGCAGCGACTCCAGGAGGATCGGAGATACGCAGTATTTT
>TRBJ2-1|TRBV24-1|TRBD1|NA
CATSDPGQGIHEQFF
TGTGCCACCAGTGACCCGGGACAGGGTATCCATGAGCAGTTCTTC
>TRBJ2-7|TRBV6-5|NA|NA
CASSPLLAPAYEQYF
TGTGCCAGCAGTCCCCTCCTAGCGCCCGCCTACGAGCAGTACTTC